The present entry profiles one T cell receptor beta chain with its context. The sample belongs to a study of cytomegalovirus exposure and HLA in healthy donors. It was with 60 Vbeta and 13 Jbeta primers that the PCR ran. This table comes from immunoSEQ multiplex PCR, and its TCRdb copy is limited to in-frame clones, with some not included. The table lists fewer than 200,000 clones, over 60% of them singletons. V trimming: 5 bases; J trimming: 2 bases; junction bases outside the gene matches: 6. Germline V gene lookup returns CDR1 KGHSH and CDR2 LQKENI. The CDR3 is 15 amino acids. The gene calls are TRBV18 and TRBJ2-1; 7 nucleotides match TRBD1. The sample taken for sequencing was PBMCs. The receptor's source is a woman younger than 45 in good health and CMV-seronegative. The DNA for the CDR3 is TGTGCCAGCTCAAGGGACAGTCCCCCCTACAATGAGCAGTTCTTC. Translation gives CASSRDSPPYNEQFF.